The clone carrying this T cell receptor (beta chain) appeared a few times. Its antigen remains unknown. These data originate in a study of blood T cells in healthy people across ages. Whole-study findings and limits: Expanded clonotype changes were possibly confounded by unknown donor CMV status. More naive CD4+ cells and higher diversity were found in long-lived than in aged donors. Unsorted PBMC material precluded a definitive naive versus antigen-experienced comparison.

CDR3 length: 12 residues. The V gene's germline CDR1 is SQVTM and CDR2 ANQGSEA. Trimming took off 7 bases at V and 7 bases at J, with 14 bases between the two ends. For the second PCR, which ran for about 7 to 11 cycles, a sample-barcoded 5' primer and a J-beta primer mix were used. Through a template-switch adaptor with 12 random nucleotides, each cDNA molecule received a tag. MiXCR was run by TCRdb on the 5' RACE reads, yielding one entry per CDR3 protein. The sample has about 800,000 distinct CDR3 sequences; about 42% are singletons. J is TRBJ2-1 and V is TRBV29-1, with D possibly called TRBD1 or TRBD2 (5 bases each). This clonotype was obtained from a man older than 75 in good health. Sequenced material: blood. The CDR3 protein is CSGRRGGNEQFF. The CDR3 DNA reads TGCAGCGGACGTCGGGGCGGGAATGAGCAGTTCTTC.